This is a list of T cell receptor beta chains from one sample in a study of T cell repertoires in cytomegalovirus infection. What these receptors recognize is not known. TCRdb reprocessed the reads with MiXCR, giving one entry per CDR3 protein. The sample has roughly 350,000 distinct CDR3 sequences, nearly 35% seen once. Sequenced here: cultured PBMCs, sampled from culture after CMV antigen stimulation. All receptors come from a human donor in good health (CMV status not recorded). Some clones in this sample may be carry-over from other donors' samples. The CDR3 runs from the conserved cysteine through the conserved F or W. Fields, in order: D gene, J gene, V gene, clone size, CDR3 protein, CDR3 DNA. D genes are given only for firm matches. Some rows have no size entry. The others give once, few or many, or a class for an expanded clone.

d_call: TRBD2
j_call: TRBJ2-1
v_call: TRBV6-2/TRBV6-3
clone_size: .
cdr3_aa: CASRKVAGGHNEQFF
cdr3_nt: TGTGCCAGCAGAAAGGTAGCGGGAGGACACAATGAGCAGTTCTTC

d_call: TRBD1
j_call: TRBJ1-5
v_call: TRBV28
clone_size: .
cdr3_aa: CASMSRGLNQPQHF
cdr3_nt: TGTGCCAGCATGAGCAGGGGGCTGAATCAGCCCCAGCATTTT

d_call: TRBD1
j_call: TRBJ2-1
v_call: TRBV5-8
clone_size: few
cdr3_aa: CASRVRTGWDEQFF
cdr3_nt: TGTGCCAGCAGGGTAAGGACAGGATGGGATGAGCAGTTCTTC

d_call: .
j_call: TRBJ2-1
v_call: TRBV19
clone_size: .
cdr3_aa: CASSLRDIDEQFF
cdr3_nt: TGTGCCAGTAGCCTCCGGGACATCGATGAGCAGTTCTTC

d_call: .
j_call: TRBJ1-4
v_call: TRBV7-2
clone_size: many
cdr3_aa: CASSLGLQRVNEKLFF
cdr3_nt: TGTGCCAGCAGCTTAGGACTCCAGCGGGTAAATGAAAAACTGTTTTTT

d_call: .
j_call: TRBJ2-3
v_call: TRBV7-2
clone_size: .
cdr3_aa: CASSSLGTLTDTQYF
cdr3_nt: TGTGCCAGCAGCTCTCTCGGGACCCTCACAGATACGCAGTATTTT

d_call: TRBD1
j_call: TRBJ2-7
v_call: TRBV11-1
clone_size: .
cdr3_aa: CASSLATTGGPNEQYF
cdr3_nt: TGTGCCAGCAGCTTAGCAACGACAGGGGGCCCAAACGAGCAGTACTTC

d_call: .
j_call: TRBJ1-5
v_call: TRBV6-1
clone_size: few
cdr3_aa: CASSGTGSQPQHF
cdr3_nt: TGTGCCAGCAGTGGTACAGGGAGTCAGCCCCAGCATTTT

d_call: .
j_call: TRBJ1-6
v_call: TRBV7-2
clone_size: many
cdr3_aa: CAIQEGQVSYNSPLHF
cdr3_nt: TGTGCCATCCAAGAGGGGCAAGTCTCCTATAATTCACCCCTCCACTTT

d_call: .
j_call: TRBJ2-5
v_call: TRBV28
clone_size: .
cdr3_aa: CASEDTQGETQYF
cdr3_nt: TGTGCCAGCGAGGACACCCAAGGGGAGACCCAGTACTTC

d_call: .
j_call: TRBJ2-3
v_call: TRBV24-1
clone_size: .
cdr3_aa: CATSDPQGPRTDTQYF
cdr3_nt: TGTGCCACCAGTGATCCGCAGGGGCCCCGCACAGATACGCAGTATTTT

d_call: TRBD1
j_call: TRBJ2-1
v_call: TRBV6-6
clone_size: .
cdr3_aa: CASSSGTGRFF
cdr3_nt: TGTGCCAGCAGTTCGGGGACAGGGCGGTTCTTC

d_call: .
j_call: TRBJ2-5
v_call: TRBV13
clone_size: few
cdr3_aa: CASSGQDRKETQYF
cdr3_nt: TGTGCCAGCAGCGGCCAGGACAGAAAAGAGACCCAGTACTTC

d_call: .
j_call: TRBJ1-1
v_call: TRBV27
clone_size: .
cdr3_aa: CASSAYGGRGTEAFF
cdr3_nt: TGTGCCAGCAGTGCCTACGGCGGGAGGGGAACTGAAGCTTTCTTT

d_call: .
j_call: TRBJ2-5
v_call: TRBV7-2
clone_size: few
cdr3_aa: CASSLVVPETQYF
cdr3_nt: TGTGCCAGCAGCTTAGTTGTGCCGGAGACCCAGTACTTC

d_call: TRBD2
j_call: TRBJ2-1
v_call: TRBV7-2
clone_size: many
cdr3_aa: CASSLDGTSGKHSQFF
cdr3_nt: TGTGCCAGCAGCTTGGACGGGACTAGCGGGAAGCACTCGCAGTTCTTC

d_call: TRBD2
j_call: TRBJ2-1
v_call: TRBV6-1
clone_size: many
cdr3_aa: CASSEARASGNEQFF
cdr3_nt: TGTGCCAGCAGTGAAGCGCGAGCTAGCGGCAATGAGCAGTTCTTC

d_call: .
j_call: TRBJ2-1
v_call: TRBV24-1
clone_size: .
cdr3_aa: CATSDSRATSYNEQFF
cdr3_nt: TGTGCCACCAGTGATTCCCGAGCGACGAGCTACAATGAGCAGTTCTTC

d_call: .
j_call: TRBJ1-1
v_call: TRBV6-5
clone_size: few
cdr3_aa: CASRRLGDAFF
cdr3_nt: TGTGCCAGCAGGCGGTTGGGGGACGCTTTCTTT

d_call: .
j_call: TRBJ2-1
v_call: TRBV6-1
clone_size: many
cdr3_aa: CASSRQGLYNEQFF
cdr3_nt: TGTGCCAGCAGTCGGCAGGGGCTATACAATGAGCAGTTCTTC

d_call: .
j_call: TRBJ1-6
v_call: TRBV7-2
clone_size: .
cdr3_aa: CASSPRATYNSPLHF
cdr3_nt: TGTGCCAGCAGCCCCAGGGCGACCTATAATTCACCCCTCCACTTT

d_call: .
j_call: TRBJ1-4
v_call: TRBV7-2
clone_size: many
cdr3_aa: CASSLGVNEKLFF
cdr3_nt: TGTGCCAGCAGCTTAGGAGTTAACGAAAAACTGTTTTTT

d_call: TRBD2
j_call: TRBJ2-1
v_call: TRBV28
clone_size: .
cdr3_aa: CASSLSGANTSYNEQFF
cdr3_nt: TGTGCCAGCAGTTTAAGCGGGGCGAATACCTCCTACAATGAGCAGTTCTTC

d_call: .
j_call: TRBJ2-3
v_call: TRBV11-2
clone_size: few
cdr3_aa: CASSFGQADTQYF
cdr3_nt: TGTGCCAGCAGCTTCGGACAAGCAGATACGCAGTATTTT

d_call: .
j_call: TRBJ2-3
v_call: TRBV25-1
clone_size: .
cdr3_aa: CASSVTRGSLADTQYF
cdr3_nt: TGTGCCAGCAGTGTTACAAGGGGGTCGTTAGCAGATACGCAGTATTTT

d_call: TRBD2
j_call: TRBJ2-3
v_call: TRBV7-8
clone_size: .
cdr3_aa: CASTLLGLAGGWTDTQYF
cdr3_nt: TGTGCCAGCACCCTACTCGGACTAGCGGGAGGGTGGACAGATACGCAGTATTTT

d_call: .
j_call: TRBJ2-3
v_call: TRBV2
clone_size: once
cdr3_aa: CASRARPYTDTQYF
cdr3_nt: TGTGCCAGCAGAGCGAGACCCTACACAGATACGCAGTATTTT

d_call: TRBD1
j_call: TRBJ1-4
v_call: TRBV6-6
clone_size: few
cdr3_aa: CASSSRQGPFNEKLFF
cdr3_nt: TGTGCCAGCAGTTCAAGACAGGGGCCGTTTAATGAAAAACTGTTTTTT

d_call: .
j_call: TRBJ1-3
v_call: TRBV12-3/TRBV12-4
clone_size: .
cdr3_aa: CASSRGENTIYF
cdr3_nt: TGTGCCAGCAGTCGGGGCGAAAACACCATATATTTT

d_call: TRBD2
j_call: TRBJ2-4
v_call: TRBV27
clone_size: .
cdr3_aa: CASRSLAGVYKNIQYF
cdr3_nt: TGTGCCAGCAGATCACTAGCGGGAGTATACAAAAACATTCAGTACTTC

d_call: .
j_call: TRBJ2-5
v_call: TRBV6-2/TRBV6-3
clone_size: .
cdr3_aa: CASSQEPLKETQYF
cdr3_nt: TGTGCCAGCTCCCAGGAGCCTCTTAAAGAGACCCAGTACTTC

d_call: TRBD2
j_call: TRBJ2-1
v_call: TRBV3-1
clone_size: .
cdr3_aa: CASSQATSGIEQFF
cdr3_nt: TGTGCCAGCAGCCAAGCCACTAGCGGGATTGAGCAGTTCTTC

d_call: TRBD2
j_call: TRBJ2-2
v_call: TRBV12-3/TRBV12-4
clone_size: .
cdr3_aa: CASISSGNTGELFF
cdr3_nt: TGTGCCAGCATTTCTAGCGGGAACACCGGGGAGCTGTTTTTT